These T cell receptor beta chains were read from a single sample in a study of human T cells and chemical hapten exposure. MiXCR, run by TCRdb on the RACE reads, gives a single entry per CDR3 protein. The sample has about 82,000 distinct CDR3 sequences; over 8.5% are singletons. This material consisted of whole blood, taken in connection with sensitization to the hapten diphenylcyclopropenone (DPC). The receptor set was obtained from a woman aged 45-65 years with alopecia areata. Some clones in this sample may be carry-over from other donors' samples. Both conserved end residues are part of each CDR3. The D gene is left open where the match is weak. Size is stated for part of the rows, as once, few or many counts, or as a class when the clone is expanded.

TRBJ2-1 TRBV12-5 NA many CASGLVPAGNDEQFF TGTGCTAGTGGTTTGGTCCCAGCAGGGAATGATGAGCAGTTCTTC
TRBJ2-7 TRBV5-1 TRBD2 few CASSLVTSGSHYEQYF TGCGCCAGCAGCTTGGTGACTAGCGGGAGTCACTACGAGCAGTACTTC
TRBJ1-2 TRBV7-2 NA few CASSSRVQNYGYTF TGTGCCAGCAGCTCCCGGGTCCAGAACTATGGCTACACCTTC
TRBJ2-7 TRBV6-2/TRBV6-3 NA many CASSRNFAYEQYF TGTGCCAGCAGCCGGAATTTCGCCTACGAGCAGTACTTC
TRBJ2-2 TRBV28 TRBD2 NA CASSLGAGDPGELFF TGTGCCAGCAGTTTAGGAGCGGGAGACCCCGGGGAGCTGTTTTTT
TRBJ2-5 TRBV29-1 NA many CSVDPQSRETQYF TGCAGCGTTGATCCCCAGTCGAGAGAGACCCAGTACTTC
TRBJ2-7 TRBV29-1 TRBD2 many CSVVGGVEQYF TGCAGCGTTGTCGGGGGGGTCGAGCAGTACTTC
TRBJ1-5 TRBV30 NA many CAWARDSNQPQHF TGTGCCTGGGCCCGGGATAGTAATCAGCCCCAGCATTTT
TRBJ2-3 TRBV6-6 TRBD1 NA CASSPRGQGGSTDTQYF TGTGCCAGCAGCCCCCGTGGACAGGGCGGAAGCACAGATACGCAGTATTTT
TRBJ2-7 TRBV20-1 TRBD1 NA CSASRDRGYEQYF TGCAGTGCCTCTCGGGACAGGGGATACGAGCAGTACTTC
TRBJ2-7 TRBV27 NA few CAAGRTISYEQYF TGTGCCGCCGGCAGAACCATCTCCTACGAGCAGTACTTC
TRBJ2-1 TRBV29-1 NA many CSVGDIEQFF TGCAGCGTTGGGGACATTGAGCAGTTCTTC
TRBJ2-7 TRBV29-1 NA many CSARTVTYEQYF TGCAGCGCCCGGACAGTAACCTACGAGCAGTACTTC
TRBJ1-6 TRBV6-6 TRBD1 many CASSYVEGQGNSPLHF TGTGCCAGCAGTTACGTGGAGGGACAGGGAAATTCACCCCTCCACTTT
TRBJ2-1 TRBV2 NA many CARTEIAKSSYNEQFF TGTGCCAGAACAGAAATAGCGAAGAGCTCCTACAATGAGCAGTTCTTC
TRBJ2-2 TRBV4-3 NA NA CASSQDLYRADTGELFF TGCGCCAGCAGCCAAGATCTCTACAGGGCGGACACCGGGGAGCTGTTTTTT
TRBJ1-1 TRBV5-4 NA NA CASSLDRDTEAFF TGTGCCAGCAGCTTGGACAGGGACACTGAAGCTTTCTTT
TRBJ1-1 TRBV25-1 NA few CASREAGANMNTEAFF TGTGCCAGCAGGGAGGCAGGGGCCAACATGAACACTGAAGCTTTCTTT
TRBJ1-1 TRBV20-1 NA few CSAGGGTEAFF TGCAGTGCCGGCGGGGGCACTGAAGCTTTCTTT
TRBJ1-1 TRBV7-3 NA NA CASSSGLEAFF TGTGCCAGCAGTTCCGGGCTTGAAGCTTTCTTT
TRBJ2-3 TRBV29-1 NA few CSVSGGTDTQYF TGCAGCGTATCCGGGGGCACAGATACGCAGTATTTT
TRBJ2-1 TRBV29-1 NA NA CSVGRGVTYNEQFF TGCAGTGTTGGTCGGGGTGTAACCTACAATGAGCAGTTCTTC
TRBJ2-5 TRBV7-9 NA many CASSYSSGQETQYF TGTGCCAGCAGCTACAGTTCGGGCCAAGAGACCCAGTACTTC
TRBJ2-3 TRBV7-2 NA few CASSRLNPTAF TGTGCCAGCAGCAGACTAAACCCTACGGCCTTT
TRBJ2-7 TRBV29-1 NA few CSAKLLTEPEQYF TGCAGCGCTAAACTCCTGACAGAGCCCGAGCAGTACTTC
TRBJ2-7 TRBV15 TRBD2 few CATSRKRTSGTYEQYF TGTGCCACCAGCAGAAAACGGACTAGCGGAACTTACGAGCAGTACTTC
TRBJ1-1 TRBV7-9 NA NA CASRNANTEAFF TGTGCCAGCAGAAATGCCAACACTGAAGCTTTCTTT
TRBJ1-1 TRBV11-1 NA NA CASRRGLNTEAFF TGTGCCAGCCGTCGGGGGCTGAACACTGAAGCTTTCTTT
TRBJ2-2 TRBV20-1 NA NA CSARGRQGTGELFF TGCAGTGCTAGAGGGCGGCAGGGAACCGGGGAGCTGTTTTTT
TRBJ2-7 TRBV6-2/TRBV6-3 TRBD1 few CASKRHGTGVSYEQYF TGTGCCAGCAAGAGACACGGGACAGGGGTCTCCTACGAGCAGTACTTC
TRBJ1-6 TRBV5-1 NA many CASSRQEQLSYNSPLHF TGCGCCAGCAGCCGCCAAGAACAGCTTTCCTATAATTCACCCCTCCACTTT
TRBJ1-1 TRBV15 NA NA CATSFGRGNTEAFF TGTGCCACCAGCTTCGGCAGGGGAAACACTGAAGCTTTCTTT
TRBJ2-1 TRBV7-9 TRBD2 many CASSWRGRAVNEQFF TGTGCCAGCAGCTGGCGCGGGAGGGCGGTCAATGAGCAGTTCTTC
TRBJ2-1 TRBV28 TRBD1 many CASSDRDRVYNEQFF TGTGCCAGCAGTGACCGGGACAGGGTCTACAATGAGCAGTTCTTC
TRBJ1-2 TRBV12-3/TRBV12-4 NA NA CASTLGSRFGYTF TGTGCCAGCACCCTGGGGTCACGATTTGGCTACACCTTC
TRBJ2-2 TRBV4-1 NA NA CASSHPLQGSGELFF TGCGCCAGCAGCCATCCCCTACAGGGCTCCGGGGAGCTGTTTTTT
TRBJ2-5 TRBV6-2/TRBV6-3 TRBD1 NA CASSSVDRGSATQYF TGTGCCAGCAGTTCCGTCGACAGGGGATCAGCGACCCAGTACTTC
TRBJ2-1 TRBV3-1 NA many CASSNHGVTSSYNEQFF TGTGCCAGCAGCAATCATGGGGTTACAAGCTCCTACAATGAGCAGTTCTTC
TRBJ1-4 TRBV28 NA few CASRGGPPNEKLFF TGTGCCAGCAGGGGCGGGCCGCCTAATGAAAAACTGTTTTTT
TRBJ1-5 TRBV6-6 NA many CASTLANTGQPQHF TGTGCCAGCACATTGGCCAATACGGGTCAGCCCCAGCATTTT
TRBJ2-3 TRBV5-1 NA NA CASSFPWRDKADTQYF TGCGCCAGCAGCTTCCCTTGGCGGGATAAGGCAGATACGCAGTATTTT
TRBJ2-1 TRBV20-1 NA many CSASGLNYDEQFF TGCAGTGCTAGTGGTCTAAATTACGATGAGCAGTTCTTC
TRBJ1-1 TRBV12-3/TRBV12-4 NA few CASSPSLRQNTEAFF TGTGCCAGCAGTCCTTCGTTGCGACAGAACACTGAAGCTTTCTTT
TRBJ2-3 TRBV24-1 NA NA CATSIGSTDTQYF TGTGCCACCAGTATCGGCAGCACAGATACGCAGTATTTT
TRBJ2-3 TRBV7-3 NA few CASSFSRELTDTQYF TGTGCCAGCAGCTTTTCACGGGAGCTCACAGATACGCAGTATTTT
TRBJ2-7 TRBV4-2 NA NA CASSKTRDNYEQYF TGTGCCAGCAGCAAGACCCGGGACAACTACGAGCAGTACTTC
TRBJ2-3 TRBV7-9 TRBD2 few CASSLGGRGTDTQYF TGTGCCAGCAGCTTAGGCGGGAGAGGCACAGATACGCAGTATTTT
TRBJ2-1 TRBV28 TRBD2 many CASKRGNSYNEQFF TGTGCCAGCAAGCGGGGGAACTCCTACAATGAGCAGTTCTTC
TRBJ2-3 TRBV2 TRBD2 NA CASSGLASADTQYF TGTGCCAGCTCGGGACTAGCGTCGGCAGATACGCAGTATTTT
TRBJ1-1 TRBV6-5 NA NA CASMTSRNTEAFF TGTGCCAGCATGACGAGTAGAAACACTGAAGCTTTCTTT
TRBJ1-1 TRBV29-1 TRBD1 few CSVGRNRGTEAFF TGCAGCGTTGGACGGAACAGGGGCACTGAAGCTTTCTTT
TRBJ2-3 TRBV20-1 TRBD2 NA CSARDSLTSGGADTVYF TGCAGTGCTAGAGATTCATTGACTAGCGGGGGGGCAGATACTGTCTATTTT
TRBJ1-2 TRBV13 NA many CASSLRGPNYGYTF TGTGCCAGCAGCTTACGGGGCCCCAACTATGGCTACACCTTC
TRBJ1-2 TRBV29-1 TRBD1 many CSVRRQGVGNGYTF TGCAGCGTCCGGCGACAGGGGGTTGGCAATGGCTACACCTTC
TRBJ1-3 TRBV11-1 NA NA CASSLRRNSGNTIYF TGTGCCAGCAGCTTAAGGCGGAACTCTGGAAACACCATATATTTT
TRBJ1-2 TRBV4-3 NA many CASSQPGQIYGYTF TGCGCCAGCAGCCAACCCGGACAGATCTATGGCTACACCTTC
TRBJ1-5 TRBV6-5 TRBD1 NA CASSYSGTGGINQPQHF TGTGCCAGCAGTTACTCCGGGACAGGGGGCATAAATCAGCCCCAGCATTTT
TRBJ1-6 TRBV6-5 NA many CASSGYNSPLHF TGTGCCAGCAGTGGGTATAATTCACCCCTCCACTTT
TRBJ2-1 TRBV19 TRBD2 NA CASSPRSSGSSYNEQFF TGTGCCAGTAGTCCGCGGAGTAGCGGGAGCTCCTACAATGAGCAGTTCTTC